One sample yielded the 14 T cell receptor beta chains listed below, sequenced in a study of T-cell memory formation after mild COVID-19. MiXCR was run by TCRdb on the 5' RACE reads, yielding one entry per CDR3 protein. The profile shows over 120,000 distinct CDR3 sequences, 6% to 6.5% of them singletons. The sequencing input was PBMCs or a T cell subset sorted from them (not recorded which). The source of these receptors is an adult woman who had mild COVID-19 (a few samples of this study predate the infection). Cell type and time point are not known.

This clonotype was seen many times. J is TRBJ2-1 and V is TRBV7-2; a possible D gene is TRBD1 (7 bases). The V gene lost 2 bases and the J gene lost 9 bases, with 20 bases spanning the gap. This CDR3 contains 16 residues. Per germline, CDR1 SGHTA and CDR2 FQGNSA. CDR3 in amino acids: CASSLRFQGGAVEQFF. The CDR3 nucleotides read TGTGCCAGCAGCTTACGGTTTCAGGGGGGAGCGGTTGAGCAGTTCTTC.

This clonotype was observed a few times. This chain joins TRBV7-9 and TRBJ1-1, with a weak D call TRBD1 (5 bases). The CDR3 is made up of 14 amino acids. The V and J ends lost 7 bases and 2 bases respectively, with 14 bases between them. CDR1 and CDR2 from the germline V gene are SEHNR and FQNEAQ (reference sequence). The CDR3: CASTPGRENTEAFF. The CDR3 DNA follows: TGTGCCAGCACCCCGGGACGGGAAAACACTGAAGCTTTCTTT.

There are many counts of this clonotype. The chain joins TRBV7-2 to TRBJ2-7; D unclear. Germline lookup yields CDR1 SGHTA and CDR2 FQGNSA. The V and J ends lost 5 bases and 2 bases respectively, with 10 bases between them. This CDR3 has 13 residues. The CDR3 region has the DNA TGTGCCAGCAGCGCCCGCGCGGCCTACGAGCAGTACTTC. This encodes CASSARAAYEQYF.

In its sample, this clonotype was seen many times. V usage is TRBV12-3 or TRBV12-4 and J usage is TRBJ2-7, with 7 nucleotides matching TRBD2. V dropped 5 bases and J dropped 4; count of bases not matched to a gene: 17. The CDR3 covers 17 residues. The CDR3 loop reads CASSLRRSGLVPYEQYF. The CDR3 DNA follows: TGTGCCAGCAGTCTACGTCGGAGCGGACTAGTACCATACGAGCAGTACTTC.

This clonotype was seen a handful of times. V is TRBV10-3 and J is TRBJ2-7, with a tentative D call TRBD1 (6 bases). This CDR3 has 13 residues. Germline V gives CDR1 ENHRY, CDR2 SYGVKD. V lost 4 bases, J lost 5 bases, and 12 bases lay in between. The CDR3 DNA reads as TGTGCCATCAGTGTCTCGGGACACGACGAGCAGTACTTC. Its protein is CAISVSGHDEQYF.

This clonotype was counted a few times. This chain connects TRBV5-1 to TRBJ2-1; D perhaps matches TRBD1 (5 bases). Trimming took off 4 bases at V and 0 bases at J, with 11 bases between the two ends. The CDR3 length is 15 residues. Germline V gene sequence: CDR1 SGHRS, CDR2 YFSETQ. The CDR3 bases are TGCGCCAGCAGCGTAGACAGTAGCTCCTACAATGAGCAGTTCTTC. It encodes CASSVDSSSYNEQFF.

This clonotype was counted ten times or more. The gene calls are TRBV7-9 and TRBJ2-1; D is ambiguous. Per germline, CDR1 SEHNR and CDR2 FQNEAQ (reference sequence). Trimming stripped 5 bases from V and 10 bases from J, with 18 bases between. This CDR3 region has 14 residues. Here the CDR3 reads CASSRPEAGPEQFF. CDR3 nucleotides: TGTGCCAGCAGCCGCCCAGAGGCCGGGCCCGAGCAGTTCTTC.

The CDR3 protein is CSARDRTSAQETQYF. The CDR3 region has the DNA TGCAGTGCTAGAGATAGGACTAGTGCACAAGAGACCCAGTACTTC. The V gene is TRBV20-1, the J gene TRBJ2-5; 7 nucleotides line up with TRBD2. Germline V CDR1 and CDR2: DFQATT, SNEGSKA (reference sequence). This CDR3 comprises 15 residues. J was trimmed by 2 bases and V by 0 bases; bases with no gene match: 6.

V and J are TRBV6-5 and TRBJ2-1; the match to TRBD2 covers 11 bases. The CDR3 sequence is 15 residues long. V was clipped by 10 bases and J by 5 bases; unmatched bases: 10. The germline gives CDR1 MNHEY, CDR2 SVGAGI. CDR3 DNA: TGTGCCACACGTCGGGGGACTAGCGGAAACAATGAGCAGTTCTTC. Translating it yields CATRRGTSGNNEQFF.

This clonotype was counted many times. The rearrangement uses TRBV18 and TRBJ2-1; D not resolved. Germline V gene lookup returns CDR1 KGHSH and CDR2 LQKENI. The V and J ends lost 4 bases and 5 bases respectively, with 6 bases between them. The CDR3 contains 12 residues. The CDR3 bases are TGTGCCAGCTCACAGGCAGACAATGAGCAGTTCTTC. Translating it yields CASSQADNEQFF.

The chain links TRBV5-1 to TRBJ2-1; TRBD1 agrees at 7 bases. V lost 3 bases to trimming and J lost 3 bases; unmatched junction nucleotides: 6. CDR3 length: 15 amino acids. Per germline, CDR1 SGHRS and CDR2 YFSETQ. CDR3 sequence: CASSSGTAFYNEQFF. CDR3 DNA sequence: TGCGCCAGCAGCTCCGGGACAGCTTTCTACAATGAGCAGTTCTTC.

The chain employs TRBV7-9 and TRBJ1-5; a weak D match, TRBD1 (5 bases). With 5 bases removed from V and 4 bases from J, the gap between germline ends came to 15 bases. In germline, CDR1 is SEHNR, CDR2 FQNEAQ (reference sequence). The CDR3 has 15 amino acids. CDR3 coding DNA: TGTGCCAGCAGCCGGGGAGGGGCCGCTAATCAGCCCCAGCATTTT. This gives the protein CASSRGGAANQPQHF.

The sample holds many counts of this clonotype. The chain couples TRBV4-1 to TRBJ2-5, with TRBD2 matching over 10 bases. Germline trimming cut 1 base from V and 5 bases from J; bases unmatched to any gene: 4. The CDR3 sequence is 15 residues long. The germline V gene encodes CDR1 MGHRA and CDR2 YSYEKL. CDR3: CASSQVRAGGETQYF. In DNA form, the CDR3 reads TGCGCCAGCAGCCAAGTGCGAGCGGGGGGGGAGACCCAGTACTTC.

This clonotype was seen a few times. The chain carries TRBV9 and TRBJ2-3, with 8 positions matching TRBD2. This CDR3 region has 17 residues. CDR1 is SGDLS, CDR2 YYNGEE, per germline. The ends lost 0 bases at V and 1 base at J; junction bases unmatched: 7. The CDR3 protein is CASSVAGGPIGTDTQYF. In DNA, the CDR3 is TGTGCCAGCAGCGTAGCGGGGGGGCCGATCGGCACAGATACGCAGTATTTT. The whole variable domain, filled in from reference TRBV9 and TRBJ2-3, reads DSGVTQTPKHLITATGQRVTLRCSPRSGDLSVYWYQQSLDQGLQFLIQYYNGEERAKGNILERFSAQQFPDLHSELNLSSLELGDSALYFCASSVAGGPIGTDTQYFGPGTRLTVL.